This T cell receptor beta chain derives from a study of blood T cell repertoires in COVID-19. The overall study: Some COVID-19 samples were acute and others convalescent; all came from the United States, Italy and Spain. T cells, B-cell-depleted T cells, or PBMCs provided the cDNA or gDNA that served as material.

This CDR3 contains 14 residues. Germline V gene data show CDR1 as LGHDT and CDR2 as YNNKEL (reference sequence). The V end was cut by 1 base, the J end by 4 bases, with 10 bases between. In the source study's methods: Amplified reference gene primers provided the basis for estimating nucleated cell counts. Data came from immunoSEQ multiplex PCR; TCRdb stores just in-frame clones and leaves some out. V and J calls and clone size are copied from that table; D and trimming were computed from the DNA. The data show around 100,000 clones, more than 85% seen once. This TCR derives from a man aged 45 to 65 with active or convalescent COVID-19. Sequencing used peripheral blood. The chain uses TRBV3-1 (or the pseudogene TRBV3-2) and TRBJ2-5; D ambiguous. CDR3 sequence: CASSQGGLRETQYF. The DNA for the CDR3 is TGTGCCAGCAGCCAAGGAGGTTTGAGAGAGACCCAGTACTTC.